What follows are 11 T cell receptor beta chains derived from one specimen sequenced in a study of monozygotic twins with inflammatory bowel disease. One entry per CDR3 protein, without DNA, is what TCRdb gives after re-calling the 5' RACE reads. The listing contains a few hundred thousand distinct CDR3 sequences. The specimen was blood. The receptor source for this set is a human donor with ulcerative colitis or Crohn's disease, or a healthy co-twin of an affected twin (not recorded which).

The V call is TRBV20-1, the J call TRBJ2-2. The CDR3 is made up of 14 amino acids. Germline V gene sequence: CDR1 DFQATT, CDR2 SNEGSKA (reference sequence). This chain's CDR3 is CSAKVRANTGELFF.

The genes are TRBV10-3 and TRBJ2-5; the TCRdb call, TRBD2, lacks DNA for checking. The CDR3 length is 14 residues. Germline lookup yields CDR1 ENHRY and CDR2 SYGVKD. The CDR3 spells CAISETLLEETQYF.

The chain is built from TRBV11-2 and TRBJ2-1; no DNA is available, so the TRBD2 call from TCRdb remains unchecked. The CDR3 contains 18 residues. Germline-derived CDR1 and CDR2 are SGHAT and FQNNGV. CDR3 region: CASSLGLAGAVVGNEQFF.

The chain's CDR3 is CASTRGGGYNEQFF. The chain uses TRBV5-1 and TRBJ2-1; TCRdb proposes TRBD1, but this gene call is untestable without DNA. Germline V lookup: CDR1 SGHRS, CDR2 YFSETQ. The CDR3 is 14 amino acids.

The chain recombines TRBV7-2 with TRBJ2-7; checking the TCRdb D call of TRBD1 is not possible without DNA. The CDR3 contains 14 residues. Germline V gene sequence: CDR1 SGHTA, CDR2 FQGNSA. The CDR3 here is CASSSGTGFYEQYF.

This chain links TRBV27 with TRBJ2-7. Germline CDR1 and CDR2: MNHEY and SMNVEV (reference sequence). The CDR3 runs to 16 residues. CDR3: CASSLSSWGMSYEQYF.

The chain combines TRBV7-2 with TRBJ2-1; TCRdb's D call of TRBD2 is untestable without DNA. Germline CDR1 SGHTA, CDR2 FQGNSA. The CDR3 is 16 amino acids. The CDR3 spells CASSTGPSGAWNEQFF. The full variable domain, its missing parts supplied by reference TRBV7-2 and TRBJ2-1, is GAGVSQSPSNKVTEKGKDVELRCDPISGHTALYWYRQSLGQGLEFLIYFQGNSAPDKSGLPSDRFSAERTGGSVSTLTIQRTQQEDSAVYLCASSTGPSGAWNEQFFGPGTRLTVL.

CDR3 sequence: CASSKQGAPLHF. V is TRBV12-3 or TRBV12-4 and J is TRBJ1-6; the TCRdb D gene call, TRBD1, has no DNA to confirm it. This CDR3 has 12 amino acids.

V and J are TRBV5-1 and TRBJ1-1. CDR3 size: 12 residues. Germline V gene sequence: CDR1 SGHRS, CDR2 YFSETQ. The CDR3 region is CASSSYGTEAFF. Full variable domain (outside the CDR3, taken from reference TRBV5-1 and TRBJ1-1): KAGVTQTPRYLIKTRGQQVTLSCSPISGHRSVSWYQQTPGQGLQFLFEYFSETQRNKGNFPGRFSGRQFSNSRSEMNVSTLELGDSALYLCASSSYGTEAFFGQGTRLTVV.

This rearrangement joins TRBV10-1 to TRBJ1-2; TCRdb lists TRBD1, though no DNA is available to test this call. The CDR3 sequence is 13 residues long. Germline V gene lookup returns CDR1 WNHNN and CDR2 SYGVQD (reference sequence). CDR3 sequence reads: CASSLDRAYGYTF.

The V gene is TRBV5-1, the J gene TRBJ2-4; TCRdb's D call, TRBD1, is unchecked because there is no DNA. Germline V gene data show CDR1 as SGHRS and CDR2 as YFSETQ. The length of the CDR3 is 14 residues. This CDR3 is CASSPGAVKNIQYF.